Following are 28 T cell receptor beta chains from one sample sequenced in a study of a mutant IDH1 vaccine in newly diagnosed glioma. These receptors have no identified antigens. Data came from immunoSEQ multiplex PCR; TCRdb stores just in-frame clones and leaves some out. The data hold roughly 30,000 clones, with approximately 78% observed a single time. Time point defined: week 23, last vaccination. Vaccination used 300 ug of mutant IDH1 20-mer peptide per dose, with topical imiquimod. The sample here was PBMCs, taken from a glioma patient whose treatment included an IDH1 peptide vaccine. The receptors here all came from a woman in her twenties or thirties with glioma.

The rearrangement uses TRBV4-2 and TRBJ1-4, with TRBD1 identical over 7 bases. Trimming at V came to 5 bases and at J to 6 bases, leaving 9 bases not matched to a gene. The CDR3 totals 15 residues. Germline lookup yields CDR1 LGHNA and CDR2 YNFKEQ. The CDR3: CASSSNRGLDEKLFF. The CDR3 DNA follows: TGTGCCAGCAGCTCAAACAGGGGTTTGGATGAAAAACTGTTTTTT.

The chain has TRBV6-1 and TRBJ1-2; 8 nucleotides align to TRBD1. Trimming took 4 bases from V and 7 from J; bases not matched to a gene: 5. Germline-derived CDR1 and CDR2 are MNHNS and SASEGT. CDR3 size: 13 residues. The CDR3: CASSVGQGTGYTF. As DNA, the CDR3 is TGTGCCAGCAGTGTCGGACAGGGCACTGGCTACACCTTC.

The chain couples TRBV27 to TRBJ2-2; 7 bases are shared with TRBD1. The CDR3 runs 14 residues. With V trimmed by 3 bases and J by 7 bases, 5 bases remained unmatched. The germline V gene has CDR1 MNHEY and CDR2 SMNVEV (reference sequence). CDR3 coding DNA: TGTGCCAGCAGTTTCGAGGGGGCGGTCGGGGAGCTGTTTTTT. Translation: CASSFEGAVGELFF.

This clone came up a few times. The chain links TRBV7-2 to TRBJ1-5; D gene ambiguous. The V end lost 1 base, the J end lost 6 bases, and 10 bases lay between the germline ends. Germline values: CDR1 SGHTA, CDR2 FQGNSA. This CDR3 comprises 14 residues. The CDR3 region is CASSLGTLAQPQHF. CDR3 in DNA: TGTGCCAGCAGCTTAGGGACCTTGGCTCAGCCCCAGCATTTT. Using reference TRBV7-2 and TRBJ1-5 for the parts outside the CDR3, the full variable domain is GAGVSQSPSNKVTEKGKDVELRCDPISGHTALYWYRQSLGQGLEFLIYFQGNSAPDKSGLPSDRFSAERTGGSVSTLTIQRTQQEDSAVYLCASSLGTLAQPQHFGDGTRLSIL.

The chain is built from TRBV20-1 and TRBJ1-2; no definite D call. The V end was cut by 6 bases, the J end by 6 bases, with 8 bases between. The germline CDR1 and CDR2 sequences are DFQATT and SNEGSKA (reference sequence). This CDR3 is built from 10 residues. The CDR3 nucleotides are TGCAGTGCCCCCGACAATGGCTACACCTTC. Translated: CSAPDNGYTF.

V usage is TRBV4-1 and J usage is TRBJ1-1, with unresolved D. Trimming removed 0 bases at V and 2 bases at J, with 4 bases between. The CDR3 is made up of 13 amino acids. CDR1 and CDR2 from the germline V gene are MGHRA and YSYEKL. Here the CDR3 reads CASSQEHNTEAFF. The CDR3 nucleotides read TGCGCCAGCAGCCAAGAACATAACACTGAAGCTTTCTTT.

This clone was seen only a few times. The genes are TRBV19 and TRBJ1-5; no reliable D call. This CDR3 comprises 15 residues. In germline, CDR1 is LNHDA, CDR2 SQIVND (reference sequence). Trimming stripped 0 bases from V and 3 bases from J, with 9 bases between. As DNA, the CDR3 is TGTGCCAGTAGTATAGATAGGCCGGTCAATCAGCCCCAGCATTTT. It specifies CASSIDRPVNQPQHF.

The chain uses TRBV7-9 and TRBJ1-2; TRBD1 matches at 7 bases. V dropped 2 bases and J dropped 8; count of bases not matched to a gene: 11. Per the germline V gene, CDR1 is SEHNR and CDR2 is FQNEAQ (reference sequence). The CDR3 loop spans 15 amino acids. In DNA, the CDR3 is TGTGCCAGCAGCTTACCCCTCGACAGGGTGAGAGGCTACACCTTC. This encodes CASSLPLDRVRGYTF.

This chain uses TRBV5-4 with TRBJ1-1, with 10 bases lining up with TRBD1. Germline V CDR1 and CDR2: SGHNT, YYREEE (reference sequence). This CDR3 has 16 amino acids. V shed 0 bases and J 4 bases; nucleotides not matched to a gene: 6. CDR3 protein: CASSLGDRGRFTEAFF. CDR3 sequence (DNA): TGTGCCAGCAGCTTGGGCGACAGGGGGCGCTTCACTGAAGCTTTCTTT.

The chain couples TRBV29-1 to TRBJ2-2; TRBD2 is a possible D gene (5 bases). The germline V gene encodes CDR1 SQVTM and CDR2 ANQGSEA. Trimming took off 6 bases at V and 1 base at J, with 18 bases between the two ends. This CDR3 region has 16 residues. CDR3 protein: CSVSEGGRWNTGELFF. In DNA, the CDR3 is TGCAGCGTGTCCGAGGGCGGCAGGTGGAACACCGGGGAGCTGTTTTTT.

V usage is TRBV18 and J usage is TRBJ1-1; 8 bases map to TRBD1. This CDR3 contains 13 residues. V shed 4 bases, J shed 11 bases, and the junction held 9 bases outside the gene matches. Per germline, CDR1 KGHSH and CDR2 LQKENI. This chain's CDR3 is CASSLDDRGRAFF. DNA for the CDR3: TGTGCCAGCTCACTAGACGACAGGGGAAGGGCTTTCTTT.

The V and J genes are TRBV19 and TRBJ1-1; D unclear. Germline CDR1 LNHDA, CDR2 SQIVND (reference sequence). Trimming removed 2 bases from V and 0 bases from J, with 4 bases in between. This CDR3 is built from 13 residues. The CDR3, as DNA: TGTGCCAGTAGTATATCGATGAACACTGAAGCTTTCTTT. Its translation: CASSISMNTEAFF. The whole variable domain, filled in from reference TRBV19 and TRBJ1-1, reads DGGITQSPKYLFRKEGQNVTLSCEQNLNHDAMYWYRQDPGQGLRLIYYSQIVNDFQKGDIAEGYSVSREKKESFPLTVTSAQKNPTAFYLCASSISMNTEAFFGQGTRLTVV.

This rearrangement joins TRBV19 to TRBJ1-5, with 7 positions matching TRBD1. Germline loops: CDR1 LNHDA, CDR2 SQIVND (reference sequence). J was trimmed by 3 bases and V by 6 bases; bases with no gene match: 11. There are 16 residues in the CDR3. The CDR3 loop is CASRSLGQPSNQPQHF. The CDR3 nucleotides read TGTGCCAGTAGATCCTTGGGACAGCCCTCCAATCAGCCCCAGCATTTT.

This chain uses TRBV6-5 with TRBJ2-7; 8 nucleotides align to TRBD2. This CDR3 spans 15 amino acids. Germline V lookup: CDR1 MNHEY, CDR2 SVGAGI. V lost 6 bases to trimming and J lost 6 bases; unmatched junction nucleotides: 13. The CDR3 region has the DNA TGTGCCAGCAGGCCTGGACTAGCTGCCTCAGTCGAGCAGTACTTC. Amino acid sequence: CASRPGLAASVEQYF.

The rearrangement links TRBV25-1 to TRBJ1-4, with D possibly matching TRBD1 (5 bases). V was shortened by 2 bases and J by 8 bases, with 12 bases between the two germline ends. The V gene's germline CDR1 is MGHDK and CDR2 SYGVNS. The CDR3 sequence is 14 residues long. The CDR3 coding sequence is TGTGCCAGCAGTGAAATGAAAGGGGCGGAAAAACTGTTTTTT. Amino acids: CASSEMKGAEKLFF.

The chain employs TRBV5-4 and TRBJ2-3, with TRBD1 identical over 10 bases. The CDR3 is 15 amino acids. V shed 4 bases, J shed 5 bases, and the junction held 7 bases outside the gene matches. The germline CDR1 and CDR2 sequences are SGHNT and YYREEE (reference sequence). CDR3 region: CASSPRDRGGDTQYF. CDR3 in DNA: TGTGCCAGCAGCCCCCGGGACAGGGGAGGAGATACGCAGTATTTT.

Only a few counts were recorded for this clone. This chain connects TRBV6-5 to TRBJ2-7; 9 bases are shared with TRBD1. Germline V gene data show CDR1 as MNHEY and CDR2 as SVGAGI. The CDR3 sequence is 14 residues long. After removal of 4 bases from V and 4 bases from J, the junction contained 5 bases not matched to a gene. CDR3 sequence (DNA): TGTGCCAGCAGTTTCGGACAGGGGAGTTACGAGCAGTACTTC. Protein sequence: CASSFGQGSYEQYF.

The gene calls are TRBV6-1 and TRBJ1-2, with a weak D call TRBD1 (6 bases). Trimming removed 2 bases at V and 8 bases at J, with 9 bases between. CDR3 size: 12 residues. Germline CDR1 MNHNS, CDR2 SASEGT. Here the CDR3 reads CASSETGSGYTF. CDR3 DNA: TGTGCCAGCAGTGAAACAGGGAGCGGCTACACCTTC.

This clone came up once. The CDR3 nucleotides read TGTGCCAGCAGCTCGATGGATGACGGGGGCCCCTACGAGCAGTACTTC. Its translation: CASSSMDDGGPYEQYF. The rearrangement uses TRBV5-6 and TRBJ2-7; D may match TRBD1 or TRBD2 (6 bases each). The CDR3 totals 16 residues. V lost 3 bases to trimming and J lost 2 bases, with 18 bases between them. The V gene's germline CDR1 is SGHDT and CDR2 YYEEEE.

This chain joins TRBV5-5 and TRBJ2-1; no clear D gene. This CDR3 is 13 amino acids long. Trimming stripped 1 base from V and 9 bases from J, with 11 bases between. CDR1 and CDR2 (germline): SGHKS, YYEKEE (reference sequence). As DNA, the CDR3 is TGTGCCAGCAGCTTGACGAGCTCCAGTGAGCAGTTCTTC. Translation gives CASSLTSSSEQFF.

The V and J genes are TRBV5-4 and TRBJ1-2; unclear D gene. Trimming took 0 bases from V and 1 from J, leaving 19 bases between them. The CDR3 extends over 18 amino acids. CDR1 is SGHNT and CDR2 is YYREEE in the germline V gene (reference sequence). The CDR3 is CASSLVGGSPLINYGYTF. The CDR3, as DNA: TGTGCCAGCAGCTTGGTCGGAGGCTCCCCCTTAATTAACTATGGCTACACCTTC.

By frequency in the sample, this clone is medium-sized. This chain joins TRBV7-2 and TRBJ2-6; 7 positions match TRBD1. CDR3 length equals 15 residues. Germline lookup yields CDR1 SGHTA and CDR2 FQGNSA. J lost 4 bases, V lost 5 bases, and 5 bases had no gene match. CDR3 in amino acids: CASSNRGAGANVLTF. Here the CDR3 DNA reads TGTGCCAGCAGCAACAGGGGAGCCGGGGCCAACGTCCTGACTTTC.

The CDR3 coding sequence is TGTGCCAGCAGCGCGGCCCCAGGGGGCCAAGAGACCCAGTACTTC. Amino acid sequence: CASSAAPGGQETQYF. The V call is TRBV7-9, the J call TRBJ2-5, with 7 bases that match TRBD1. The CDR3 is 15 amino acids. The V segment lost 5 bases and the J segment 1 base; nucleotides outside the gene matches: 7. Germline V gene lookup returns CDR1 SEHNR and CDR2 FQNEAQ (reference sequence).

The chain uses TRBV29-1 and TRBJ2-3; 11 positions agree with TRBD1. CDR3 length: 16 amino acids. With V trimmed by 1 base and J by 6 bases, 9 bases remained unmatched. Germline CDR1 reads SQVTM; CDR2 reads ANQGSEA. The CDR3 spells CSVEGTGTGGRDTQYF. The CDR3 DNA reads TGCAGCGTTGAAGGCACCGGGACAGGGGGTCGGGATACGCAGTATTTT.

The chain uses TRBV4-3 and TRBJ2-7; 7 nucleotides line up with TRBD1. This CDR3 region has 16 residues. CDR1 LGHNA and CDR2 YSLEER come from the germline V gene. V trimming: 11 bases; J trimming: 2 bases; junction bases outside the gene matches: 18. The CDR3 sequence: CACINKTGEGAYEQYF. The CDR3 bases are TGCGCCTGTATAAATAAAACAGGGGAAGGGGCCTACGAGCAGTACTTC.

The chain carries TRBV19 and TRBJ1-1; D unresolved. CDR3 size: 11 residues. V was clipped by 5 bases and J by 4 bases, with 5 bases between them. The germline V gene has CDR1 LNHDA and CDR2 SQIVND (reference sequence). This CDR3 reads CASSVGTEAFF. The CDR3 nucleotides read TGTGCCAGTAGTGTGGGCACTGAAGCTTTCTTT.

This clone was picked up a small number of times. This chain connects TRBV7-2 to TRBJ2-5; a weak D match, TRBD2 (5 bases). Germline lookup yields CDR1 SGHTA and CDR2 FQGNSA. This CDR3 is built from 12 residues. V shed 1 base and J shed 5 bases, with 5 bases lying between them. CDR3 nucleotide sequence: TGTGCCAGCAGCTTAGGGAGGGAGACCCAGTACTTC. It is translated as CASSLGRETQYF.

This chain connects TRBV9 to TRBJ2-5, with 11 bases identical to TRBD2. There are 18 residues in the CDR3. The trim removed 4 bases at V and 5 bases at J, leaving 16 bases unmatched. Germline CDR1 and CDR2: SGDLS and YYNGEE. The CDR3 DNA reads TGTGCCAGCAGCCCGGGGGCGACTAGCGGGGACTCCCGCGAGACCCAGTACTTC. It specifies CASSPGATSGDSRETQYF.